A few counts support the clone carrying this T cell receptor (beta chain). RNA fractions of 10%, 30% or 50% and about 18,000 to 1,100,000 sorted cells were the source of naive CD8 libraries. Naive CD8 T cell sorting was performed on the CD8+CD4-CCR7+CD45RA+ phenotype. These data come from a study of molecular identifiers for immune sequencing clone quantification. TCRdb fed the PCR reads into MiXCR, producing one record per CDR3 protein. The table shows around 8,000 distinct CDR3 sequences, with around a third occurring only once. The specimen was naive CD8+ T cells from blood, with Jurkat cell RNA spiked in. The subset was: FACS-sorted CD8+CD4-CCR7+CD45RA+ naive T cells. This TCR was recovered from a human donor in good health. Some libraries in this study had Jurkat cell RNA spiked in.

The CDR3 nucleotides read TGTGCCAGCAGTAAAACAGCTTTACAAGAGACCCAGTACTTC. Its protein is CASSKTALQETQYF. The V call is TRBV6-2 or TRBV6-3, the J call TRBJ2-5; D gene unclear. This CDR3 region has 14 residues. V was clipped by 5 bases and J by 2 bases, with 12 bases between them. Per germline, CDR1 MNHEY and CDR2 SVGEGT.